What follows is one T cell receptor (beta chain) and its context. The sample is drawn from a study of CD8 T cells in Susac syndrome. TCR beta sequences were obtained from blood CD8+ and CD4+ T cells. The RNA, about 0.5 to 1 ug, was put through reverse transcription using random hexamers. The TCR beta CDR3 was amplified by immunoSEQ multiplex PCR across 54 Vbeta, 13 Jbeta. MiXCR, run by TCRdb on the immunoSEQ multiplex PCR reads, gives a single entry per CDR3 protein. The repertoire holds approximately 230,000 distinct CDR3 sequences, with 93% as singletons. This CDR3 comprises 18 residues. Per germline, CDR1 SGHTS and CDR2 YDEGEE. The trim removed 4 bases at V and 5 bases at J, leaving 12 bases unmatched.

The TCR originated in a human donor with multiple sclerosis. The sequencing sample was made of CD4+ T cells from PBMCs. This chain uses TRBV5-8 with TRBJ2-1; TRBD2 matches at 13 bases. In nucleotides, the CDR3 is TGTGCCAGCAGCCCGGCCCGACTAGCGGGGGGCCGAAACAATGAGCAGTTCTTC. Translating it yields CASSPARLAGGRNNEQFF.